The TCR beta chain described here comes from a study of cytotoxic CD8 clonotypes in ibrutinib-treated CLL. The CDR3 is 15 amino acids. The data were produced by immunoSEQ multiplex PCR, yet TCRdb's version contains in-frame clones alone and is incomplete. The table records about 310,000 clones, 70% to 80% of them present only once. This material consisted of PBMCs, taken before ibrutinib treatment. This clonotype was obtained from a human donor with chronic lymphocytic leukemia. The chain couples TRBV21-1 to TRBJ2-1. TRBV21-1 corresponds to a pseudogene. CDR3 nucleotides: TGTGCCAGCAGCTCCGGGACGCAGTTATACAATGAGCAGTTCTTC. Translation: CASSSGTQLYNEQFF.